Below are 2 T cell receptor beta chains sequenced from a single sample in a study of blood T cells in healthy people across ages (dated by TCRdb to the mid-2010s). Library construction relied on 5' RACE. These reads were obtained on an Illumina HiSeq 2500. A second roughly 6 to 12 cycle PCR used a sample-barcoded 5' primer and a J-beta primer mix. Through fastp at Q25 and MiXCR, TCRdb rebuilt clones from the public reads, retaining in-frame beta chains. Rows are combined by CDR3 protein, so each entry shows the most common genes and DNA. The sample profile shows about 1.6 million distinct CDR3 sequences; about 32% of them were found once. Clones ranked in the top ten supply roughly 10% of the sample. Sequenced: blood. The receptor source for this set is a woman in her 30s in good health.

This clonotype was observed at least ten times. This chain uses TRBV7-9 with TRBJ2-7, with unresolved D. This CDR3 spans 11 amino acids. Germline-derived CDR1 and CDR2 are SEHNR and FQNEAQ (reference sequence). Trimming stripped 7 bases from V and 4 bases from J, with 8 bases between. This chain's CDR3 is CASTSQYEQYF. CDR3 DNA sequence: TGTGCCAGCACCAGCCAGTACGAGCAGTACTTC.

This clonotype occurred a few times. The V call is TRBV20-1, the J call TRBJ1-1; 8 bases align to TRBD1. The CDR3 contains 14 residues. Trimming cost V 6 bases and J 7 bases; bases outside gene matches: 13. The germline CDR1 and CDR2 sequences are DFQATT and SNEGSKA (reference sequence). CDR3 sequence (DNA): TGCAGTGCCACAGGGGGGGGTAGGGCTGGTGAAGCTTTCTTT. It translates to CSATGGGRAGEAFF.